This TCR beta chain appears in the sequencing data of a study of cytomegalovirus exposure and HLA in healthy donors (dated by TCRdb to 2015 to 2018). Looking at the study overall: An earlier analysis of some 500 of the donors reported more than 250 Gb of sequence data and 100 million to 130 million unique TCR beta sequences from 190 million or so T cells. An early release that covered some 640 HLA-typed donors contained about 290 gigabases of sequencing data and around 80 million unique TCR sequences. Of the roughly 400 genotyped donors, 75% to 85% were placed in the genetic ancestry cluster associated with self-reported Caucasian donors. The study aimed to test whether cataloging public T cell receptors could reveal signatures of past pathogen exposure. The study profiled the T cell repertoires of around 700 subjects by immunosequencing and related them to cytomegalovirus serostatus. Along with the roughly 610-subject first cohort, a separate validation cohort of over 90 different subjects was used. High-throughput TCR immunosequencing, statistical association of individual TCRs with disease status, and machine learning were combined to predict cytomegalovirus infection status. To study patterns of TCR occurrence, a later analysis re-analyzed previously published TCR beta repertoires from 666 donors and added high-resolution HLA genotyping. Rather than drawing on any new phenotypic data, the later analysis identified candidate immune exposures from TCR beta sequences and the way those sequences occurred across donors. An earlier analysis of 587 of the donors applied high-throughput TCR beta sequencing to assess whether each TCR beta V gene segment acted as functional or pseudogenic. Alongside the repertoire data, information on donor age, sex, ethnicity and CMV serostatus was compiled. A later genetic analysis used genome-wide SNP genotypes for about 60% of the roughly 670 donors, treating that subset as a discovery cohort. Every discovery cohort repertoire had been produced on one sequencing platform. Class I and class II HLA loci were covered by the typing at four-digit resolution. Typing coverage differed by locus: A, B, C, DRB1 and DQB1 were typed in roughly 620-630 donors, DQA1 in about 500, DPA1 in roughly 590, and DPB1 in 400 to 490. About five DR-DQ haplotypes were handled as single units for association and clustering, since linkage in the cohort was strong. Among about 390 genotyped donors of the cohort, an average of approximately 230,000 unique TCR beta nucleotide sequences were sequenced per donor, around a sixth of them non-productive. Study-wide findings and limitations: Several of the top co-occurrence clusters appeared to be linked to parvovirus B19, influenza, CMV and Epstein-Barr virus, according to a later analysis. In a later analysis, more than 15,000 TCR beta sequences were associated with specific HLA alleles at a false discovery rate of 0.05. Because HLA typing was missing for some donors at each locus, association tests included only the typed subset. A later analysis found that most CMV-associated TCR beta chains appeared HLA-restricted, with HLA associations seemingly driven largely by CMV exposure. A further reported finding was that TCR beta sequences accurately predicted the HLA-A and HLA-B alleles for most subjects in the first cohort. An association between a missense DCLRE1C variant and V-gene and J-gene trimming of TCR beta chains was found in a later genetic analysis and replicated in an independent cohort. The 87-base-pair reads could not distinguish some IMGT-functional V segments, including TRBV6-2 and TRBV6-3, so those segments were excluded. Assigning TCR associations to individual alleles was difficult when HLA alleles, especially DR and DQ, strongly co-occurred. Most TCR sequences were observed very rarely across donors, whereas some public TCRs were present in many individuals. A few of the identified cytomegalovirus-associated TCR beta chains were confirmed in vitro to be specific for cytomegalovirus antigens. A total of about 180 TCR beta chains were listed by the study as associated with cytomegalovirus. Broadly in line with IMGT annotations, most TCR beta V segments showed up in productive rearrangements about 87% or about 30% of the time in an earlier analysis of approximately 640 of the donors. According to a later analysis, TCR association rates differed among HLA loci, with DRB1 alleles showing the most associated TCRs and HLA-C alleles showing the fewest. Only TCR beta chains were sequenced in this cohort, and the absence of alpha or paired-chain data limited detectable features. Because counts were too low, about 15 rarely observed V segments, including chromosome 9 orphons, were left out of the earlier analysis of about 620 of the donors. The sequencing pipeline was judged likely to have produced a cluster of highly shared sequence variants as a technical artifact. In both the original and validation cohorts, the classifier was reported to diagnose cytomegalovirus status with high specificity and sensitivity. Presence/absence analyses assumed roughly uniform sequencing depth across donors, an assumption that may not hold. Linkage disequilibrium might explain the correlated functional status among segregating V segments, but an unknown experimental factor could not be excluded. Compared with the roughly 670-donor mean, donors in an Asian-associated ancestry cluster had fewer N-insertions in productive TCRs, according to a later genetic analysis. Compared with equally common non-associated chains, HLA-associated TCR beta chains in a later analysis were more clonally expanded and had lower generation probabilities. Immune exposure information for the cohort was limited to CMV serostatus. It was suggested by the authors that the approach could potentially be generalized to other disease states and immunological phenotypes.

Of note for this clone: No antigen is known for it. Mismatch with germline at one junction end may stem from a read error.

The cohort was made up of approximately 670 healthy bone marrow donors. All cohort members were sampled while nominally healthy, although unrecorded immune exposures were likely present. The donor was CMV seronegative and was included in the group of a few hundred seronegative cohort members. A peripheral blood sample was provided by each donor, and peripheral blood mononuclear cells were used for TCR beta sequencing. The Qiagen DNeasy Blood Extraction Kit was used to extract genomic DNA from the blood cell samples. Library creation used the immunoSEQ multiplex PCR assay. For the multiplex PCR, a mixture combining 60 forward primers for TCR Vbeta segments and 13 reverse primers for TCR Jbeta segments was used. A multiplex PCR assay on genomic DNA amplified the CDR3 region of rearranged TCR beta genes. The Illumina HiSeq System was used to sequence the amplified TCR beta libraries as 87-base-pair reads. Per the authors' processing: Across the 600 to 700 repertoires, a later analysis counted about 81 million unique TCR beta chains, around 11 million of which were shared by at least two donors. To remove PCR and sequencing errors, raw reads were error-corrected and collapsed into unique sequences using a nearest-neighbor algorithm that merged closely related sequences. CDR3 sequences were aligned to IMGT reference sequences to assign V, D and J gene segments. Each retained sequence needed at least a six-nucleotide match to both a V gene segment and a J gene segment. Rearrangements were classified as productive when the CDR3 lacked stop codons and remained in frame with V and J, and all other rearrangements were classified as non-productive. Following IMGT convention, CDR3 was defined as the stretch from the second conserved V-encoded cysteine up to the conserved J-encoded phenylalanine. The earlier analysis of some 550 of the donors excluded any sequence lacking an unambiguous match to a single V gene segment. In an earlier analysis of several hundred of the donors, V segments were called functional above 56.7% productive rearrangements and were called segregating when the between-donor standard deviation exceeded 5%. A statistical classification framework was built for diagnosing cytomegalovirus status from the catalog of TCR beta chain sequences. V and J gene assignment, in a later analysis, came from comparing TCR nucleotide sequences with IMGT/GENE-DB human TR gene sequences. In a later analysis, CDR3 sequences and most-parsimonious VDJ recombination scenarios were assigned using the TCRdist pipeline. A later analysis defined each TCR beta chain by its CDR3 amino acid sequence plus V-gene family, and excluded reads lacking a unique V-gene family. A later analysis removed 550 to 650 highly shared, low-generation-probability nucleotide sequences to deal with suspected cross-contamination and a sequencing artifact. In a later analysis, a clonal expansion index for each public chain was calculated from normalized within-repertoire ranks of inferred template counts. Generation probabilities in a later analysis came from a VDJ recombination model fitted to out-of-frame rearrangements, and those results were checked against IGoR. In a later analysis, TCR-TCR, TCR-HLA and TCR-CMV co-occurrence was scored with hypergeometric tests, and a repertoire-size bias correction was applied to TCR pairs. A later analysis estimated false discovery rates by permuting HLA or CMV assignments 20 times. In a later analysis, co-occurring TCRs were grouped using DBSCAN, and TCRdist sequence similarity was added for clustering within HLA-allele-positive subsets. Repertoires with fewer than 30,000 or more than 120,000 public chains were left out of co-occurrence clustering, as were a few repertoires with anomalous nucleotide sharing. Here the immuneACCESS table is served through TCRdb, limited to in-frame sequences with V and J called. Missing clones are a known gap in these copies; in checked studies unresolved V genes cover under half, and the rest lacks a known reason. Clone size and the V and J calls come from that table; the DNA yielded D and trimming. The sample table shows about 140,000 clones, and roughly four fifths are seen once. The ten most abundant clones make up 1% to 1.5% of the sample.

Counted from cysteine to phenylalanine, this CDR3 has 12 amino acids. The read is trimmed to its CDR3 DNA, 36 bases read in frame from base 1. CDR1 is given as SGHRS and CDR2 as YFSETQ, both from the germline V gene. This sequence originates from a woman aged 35 to 49 in good health and CMV-seronegative. The sequence links TRBV5-1 to TRBJ1-1; the D segment cannot be called with confidence. The sample comprised PBMCs. For the CDR3, the sequence is CASSFRDTEAFF. At the DNA level, the sequence is TGTGCCAGCAGTTTTAGAGACACTGAAGCTTTCTTT.